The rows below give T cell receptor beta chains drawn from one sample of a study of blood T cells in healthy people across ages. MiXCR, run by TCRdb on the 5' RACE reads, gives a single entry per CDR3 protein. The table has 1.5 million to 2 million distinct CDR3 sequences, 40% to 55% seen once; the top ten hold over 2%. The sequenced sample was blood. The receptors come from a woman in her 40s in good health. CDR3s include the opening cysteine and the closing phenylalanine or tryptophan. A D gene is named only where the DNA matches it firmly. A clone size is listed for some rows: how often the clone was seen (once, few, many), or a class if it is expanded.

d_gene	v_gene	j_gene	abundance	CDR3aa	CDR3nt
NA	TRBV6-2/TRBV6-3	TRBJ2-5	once	CASSWGWGAETQYF	TGTGCCAGCAGTTGGGGATGGGGGGCGGAGACCCAGTACTTC
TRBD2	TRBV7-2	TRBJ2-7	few	CASRTSGGDYEQYF	TGTGCCAGCAGAACTAGCGGGGGGGACTACGAGCAGTACTTC
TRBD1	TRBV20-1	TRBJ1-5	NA	CSAGTDQPQHF	TGCAGTGCTGGGACAGATCAGCCCCAGCATTTT
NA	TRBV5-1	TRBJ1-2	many	CASSRDTNYGYTF	TGTGCCAGCAGCCGCGACACCAACTATGGCTACACCTTC
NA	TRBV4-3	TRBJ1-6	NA	CASRVGSPLHF	TGCGCCAGCAGAGTCGGTTCACCCCTCCACTTT
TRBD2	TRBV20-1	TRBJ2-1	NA	CSARKTSGGNYNEQFF	TGCAGTGCTCGCAAGACTAGCGGGGGAAATTACAATGAGCAGTTCTTC
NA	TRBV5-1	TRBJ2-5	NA	CASSVRGQYQETQYF	TGCGCCAGCAGCGTAAGGGGCCAGTACCAAGAGACCCAGTACTTC
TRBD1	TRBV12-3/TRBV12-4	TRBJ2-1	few	CASSLWDRSSNEQFF	TGTGCCAGCAGTTTATGGGACAGAAGCTCCAATGAGCAGTTCTTC
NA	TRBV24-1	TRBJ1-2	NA	CATSEDRDYGYTF	TGTGCCACCAGTGAGGACAGAGACTATGGCTACACCTTC
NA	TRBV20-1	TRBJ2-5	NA	CSARDWGGGGETQYF	TGCAGTGCTAGAGATTGGGGGGGGGGCGGAGAGACCCAGTACTTC
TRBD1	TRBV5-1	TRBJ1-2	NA	CASSWTGGNDYGYTF	TGCGCCAGCAGCTGGACAGGGGGGAATGACTATGGCTACACCTTC
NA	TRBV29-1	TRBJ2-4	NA	CSTYPTGSNIQYF	TGCAGCACCTACCCCACAGGGTCGAACATTCAGTACTTC
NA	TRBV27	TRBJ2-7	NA	CASSSVPLYEQYF	TGTGCCAGCAGTTCAGTTCCCTTGTACGAGCAGTACTTC
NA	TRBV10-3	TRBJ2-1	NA	CAISVLGVRNEQFF	TGTGCCATCAGTGTCCTAGGAGTACGCAATGAGCAGTTCTTC
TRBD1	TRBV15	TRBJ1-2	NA	CATSRDRTGYGYTF	TGTGCCACCAGCAGAGATCGGACAGGCTATGGCTACACCTTC